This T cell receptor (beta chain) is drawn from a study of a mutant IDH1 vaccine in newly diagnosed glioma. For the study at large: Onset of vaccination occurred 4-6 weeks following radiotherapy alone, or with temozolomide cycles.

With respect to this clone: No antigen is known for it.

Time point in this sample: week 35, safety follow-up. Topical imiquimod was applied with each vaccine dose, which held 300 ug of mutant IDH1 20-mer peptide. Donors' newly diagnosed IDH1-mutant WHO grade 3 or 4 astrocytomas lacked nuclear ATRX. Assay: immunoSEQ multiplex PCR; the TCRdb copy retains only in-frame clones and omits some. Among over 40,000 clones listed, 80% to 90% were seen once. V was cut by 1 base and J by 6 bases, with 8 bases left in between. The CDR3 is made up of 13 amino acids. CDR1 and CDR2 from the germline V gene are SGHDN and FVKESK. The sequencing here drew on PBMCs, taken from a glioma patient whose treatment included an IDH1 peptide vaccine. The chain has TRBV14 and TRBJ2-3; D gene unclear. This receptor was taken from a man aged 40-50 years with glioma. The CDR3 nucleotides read TGTGCCAGCAGCCAAGGGTGGTCGGATACGCAGTATTTT. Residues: CASSQGWSDTQYF. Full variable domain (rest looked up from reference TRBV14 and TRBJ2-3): EAGVTQFPSHSVIEKGQTVTLRCDPISGHDNLYWYRRVMGKEIKFLLHFVKESKQDESGMPNNRFLAERTGGTYSTLKVQPAELEDSGVYFCASSQGWSDTQYFGPGTRLTVL.